This is a list of T cell receptor beta chains from one sample in a study of T cell repertoires in cytomegalovirus infection. No cognate antigen is known for these TCRs. From the reads, TCRdb called clonotypes with MiXCR, one entry per CDR3 protein. In the table there are approximately 910,000 distinct CDR3 sequences, around 29% of which are singletons. This specimen consisted of cultured CD8+ T cells from PBMCs, obtained from culture after CMV antigen stimulation. The source is a human donor in good health (CMV status not recorded). Some clones in this sample may be carry-over from other donors' samples. CDR3s include the opening cysteine and the closing phenylalanine or tryptophan. Fields, in order: V gene, J gene, D gene, clone size, CDR3 DNA, CDR3 protein. A D gene is named only where the DNA matches it firmly. Clone sizes are given selectively: once, few, many, or a class where the clone is expanded.

>TRBV4-1|TRBJ2-1|.|.
TGCGCCAGCAGCCAAGTGTGGGAGCATGAGCAGTTCTTC
CASSQVWEHEQFF
>TRBV4-3|TRBJ2-5|.|few
TGCGCCAGCAGCCAAGGGGGGGGGCCAGAGACCCAGTACTTC
CASSQGGGPETQYF
>TRBV6-1|TRBJ1-5|TRBD1|few
TGTGCCAGCAGACAGGGGATTGGGCTTCAGCCCCAGCATTTT
CASRQGIGLQPQHF
>TRBV4-1|TRBJ1-1|.|few
TGCGCCAGCAGTTCTTACGGTACGGGGGCCAACACTGAAGCTTTCTTT
CASSSYGTGANTEAFF
>TRBV5-1|TRBJ1-4|.|.
TGCGCCAGCAGCGGAACAACTAATGAAAAACTGTTTTTT
CASSGTTNEKLFF
>TRBV25-1|TRBJ1-1|.|.
TGTGCCAGCAGTTGGATGGGAACTGAAGCTTTCTTT
CASSWMGTEAFF
>TRBV4-3|TRBJ2-2|.|once
TGCGCCAGCAGCCAAGATGAAAGGGAAGTCACCGGGGAGCTGTTTTTT
CASSQDEREVTGELFF
>TRBV7-3|TRBJ2-3|TRBD2|.
TGTGCCAGCAGCTTCCCTAGCGGGGACCCAGATACGCAGTATTTT
CASSFPSGDPDTQYF
>TRBV24-1|TRBJ2-3|TRBD2|few
TGTGCCACCAGTGATTGGACTAGCGGCGCAGATACGCAGTATTTT
CATSDWTSGADTQYF
>TRBV7-9|TRBJ1-2|.|.
TGTGCCAGCAGCTTAGGGGTGGGCCAAGGCTACACCTTC
CASSLGVGQGYTF
>TRBV12-5|TRBJ1-1|.|few
TGTGCTAGTGGTTTCACTGCAGGGGTTACTGAAGCTTTCTTT
CASGFTAGVTEAFF
>TRBV29-1|TRBJ1-4|TRBD1|few
TGCAGCTTCTTCGGACAGGGAGATGAAAAACTGTTTTTT
CSFFGQGDEKLFF
>TRBV6-1|TRBJ1-3|.|.
TGTGCCAGCAGTGATGAGGGGCAGGATCCTGGAAACACCATATATTTT
CASSDEGQDPGNTIYF
>TRBV7-2|TRBJ1-6|TRBD1|few
TGTGCCAGCAGCCGACCGACAGGGGGGTCCTATAATTCACCCCTCCACTTT
CASSRPTGGSYNSPLHF
>TRBV7-9|TRBJ2-2|.|.
TGTGCCAGCACCAACGGGGCGAACACCGGGGAGCTGTTTTTT
CASTNGANTGELFF
>TRBV6-2/TRBV6-3|TRBJ2-7|.|few
TGTGCCAGCAGTGCCACCGCGGGGTACAAGACCTACGAGCAGTACTTC
CASSATAGYKTYEQYF
>TRBV20-1|TRBJ2-5|.|few
TGCAGTGCTCCCGGTTGGAAAGAGACCCAGTACTTC
CSAPGWKETQYF
>TRBV10-3|TRBJ1-1|TRBD1|many
TGTGCCATCAGTGAGTTGAAAAGGGGGCCTAACACTGAAGCTTTCTTT
CAISELKRGPNTEAFF
>TRBV24-1|TRBJ1-2|.|.
TGTGCCACCAGTGACCTTGAGGGGCACCCTAAGACCTTC
CATSDLEGHPKTF
>TRBV6-2/TRBV6-3|TRBJ1-5|.|.
TGTGCCAGCAGTTACGCCCTTTATCAGCCCCAGCATTTT
CASSYALYQPQHF
>TRBV5-1|TRBJ2-1|.|.
TGCGCCAGCAGCTTAGGTCCGGGAGCCACCTACAATGAGCAGTTCTTC
CASSLGPGATYNEQFF
>TRBV7-2|TRBJ2-1|.|many
TGTGCCAGCAGCTCCTTCCAGGGTGGGCAGTTCTTC
CASSSFQGGQFF
>TRBV15|TRBJ1-3|.|.
TGTGCCACCAGCAGCCCGGGGTCGGGAAACACCATATATTTT
CATSSPGSGNTIYF
>TRBV9|TRBJ1-1|.|.
TGTGCCAGCAGCAGCCAGTCGGGTCAGTACTTT
CASSSQSGQYF
>TRBV27|TRBJ2-3|.|.
TGTGCCAGCAGTTTTGTGGGTACGCAGTATTTT
CASSFVGTQYF
>TRBV6-6|TRBJ2-7|TRBD1|.
TGTGCCAGCAGTCCGGGACAGGGGTACGACTACGAGCAGTACTTC
CASSPGQGYDYEQYF
>TRBV7-3|TRBJ1-2|.|few
TGTGCCAGCAGCTCACCACAGGCCCACTATGGCTACACCTTC
CASSSPQAHYGYTF
>TRBV15|TRBJ1-5|.|.
TGTGCCACCAGCCGTAATAGGGGGGGTGAGCGCAATCAGCCCCAGCATTTT
CATSRNRGGERNQPQHF
>TRBV29-1|TRBJ2-6|.|.
TGCAGCGTTCGAACCCCCTCGTATGGGGCCAACGTCCTGACTTTC
CSVRTPSYGANVLTF
>TRBV27|TRBJ1-1|.|few
TGTGCCAGCCTGGGGAGTTTGAACACTGAAGCTTTCTTT
CASLGSLNTEAFF
>TRBV7-2|TRBJ2-1|.|many
TGTGCCAGCAGCATGACAGGAACAACCTACAATGAGCAGTTCTTC
CASSMTGTTYNEQFF
>TRBV7-9|TRBJ2-2|TRBD2|few
TGTGCCAGCCTCGAAGCGGGGGAGAACACCGGGGAGCTGTTTTTT
CASLEAGENTGELFF
>TRBV7-9|TRBJ2-7|TRBD2|few
TGTGCCAGCAGCCCCGGGACTAGCGGGGGAAAGGAGACCTACGAGCAGTACTTC
CASSPGTSGGKETYEQYF
>TRBV3-1|TRBJ1-1|.|.
TGTGCCAGCAGCCAGGGCAGGGGACTTGAAGCTTTCTTT
CASSQGRGLEAFF
>TRBV19|TRBJ1-1|.|.
TGTGCCAGTAGTATAGAGGCGGAGACTGAAGCTTTCTTT
CASSIEAETEAFF
>TRBV28|TRBJ2-2|.|.
TGTGCCAGCAATGCGGGGTTAGGCACCGGGGAGCTGTTTTTT
CASNAGLGTGELFF
>TRBV27|TRBJ1-2|.|few
TGTGCCAGCAGTAAGGGCGCGGCCTATGGCTACACCTTC
CASSKGAAYGYTF
>TRBV12-3/TRBV12-4|TRBJ1-2|.|.
TGTGCCAGCAGTTCGGTGCCGGATCCACTCCGCTATGGCTACACCTTC
CASSSVPDPLRYGYTF
>TRBV7-3|TRBJ2-3|TRBD1|many
TGTGCCAGCAGCTTCAGGGGGTCTAGCACAGATACGCAGTATTTT
CASSFRGSSTDTQYF
>TRBV29-1|TRBJ2-4|TRBD1|many
TGCAGCGTTGAAGTCAGGGGGCCGTTAGCCAAAAACATTCAGTACTTC
CSVEVRGPLAKNIQYF
>TRBV7-6|TRBJ1-1|.|once
TGTGCCAGCGGCCTAGCCGGGGGAGGTACTGAAGCTTTCTTT
CASGLAGGGTEAFF
>TRBV5-6|TRBJ1-5|TRBD1|.
TGTGCCAGCAGCGTACAGGGGGCTTATAGCAATCAGCCCCAGCATTTT
CASSVQGAYSNQPQHF
>TRBV4-2|TRBJ2-5|TRBD2|.
TGTGCCAGCAGCCCGACTAGCGGGGGGGCCGAAGAGACCCAGTACTTC
CASSPTSGGAEETQYF
>TRBV4-1|TRBJ1-5|TRBD1|.
TGCGCCAGCAGCCAAGAATCGGGGACAGTTAATCAGCCCCAGCATTTT
CASSQESGTVNQPQHF
>TRBV7-9|TRBJ2-2|.|few
TGTGCCAGCAGTTCAAAGTTACAGAACACCGGGGAGCTGTTTTTT
CASSSKLQNTGELFF
>TRBV4-1|TRBJ1-1|TRBD1|.
TGCGCCAGCGCCAGTACAGGGGGGAATCTCGAAGCTTTCTTT
CASASTGGNLEAFF
>TRBV10-3|TRBJ1-2|TRBD1|.
TGTGCCATCGGCGAGAGGGGGCCTAACTATGGCTACACCTTC
CAIGERGPNYGYTF
>TRBV7-9|TRBJ1-1|.|many
TGTGCCAGCAGCTTAGTGGACCAAGTAAACACTGAAGCTTTCTTT
CASSLVDQVNTEAFF
>TRBV19|TRBJ2-7|TRBD1|.
TGTGCCAGTAGTCGGTACACGACAGGGGGCTACGAGCAGTACTTC
CASSRYTTGGYEQYF
>TRBV7-9|TRBJ2-3|.|.
TGTGCCAGCAGCTTAACAGGGTTTAGCGTTATTGATACGCAGTATTTT
CASSLTGFSVIDTQYF
>TRBV25-1|TRBJ1-1|.|.
TGTGCCAGCGGCCCTTCTGGCGGTTTTAGGGAGGGAGCTTTCTTT
CASGPSGGFREGAFF
>TRBV12-3/TRBV12-4|TRBJ2-1|TRBD1|many
TGTGCCAGCAGTTATTGGGACAGGGGCCATAATGAGCAGTTCTTC
CASSYWDRGHNEQFF
>TRBV12-3/TRBV12-4|TRBJ2-3|TRBD2|.
TGTGCCAGCAGTTCCTCTCTAGCGGACACAGATACGCAGTATTTT
CASSSSLADTDTQYF
>TRBV7-2|TRBJ1-2|TRBD1|many
TGTGCCAGCAGCTCTAGGGACAGGGGGCTCGATGGCTACACCTTC
CASSSRDRGLDGYTF
>TRBV6-5|TRBJ1-1|.|.
TGTGCCAGCAGTTACTACCAGGGGAACACTGAAGCTTTCTTT
CASSYYQGNTEAFF
>TRBV19|TRBJ2-1|.|.
TGTGCCAGCAGTTGGTACAATGAGCAGTTCTTC
CASSWYNEQFF
>TRBV7-9|TRBJ1-3|.|.
TGTGCCAGCAGCTTATACGAAGATTTT
CASSLYEDF
>TRBV7-9|TRBJ2-7|TRBD1|.
TGTGCCAGCAGCTCAGCCCTCGGGACAGGGGCCTACGAGCAGTACTTC
CASSSALGTGAYEQYF
>TRBV11-2|TRBJ2-1|TRBD2|few
TGTGCCAGCAGCCCATGGACTAGCGGGTTCGACAATGAGCAGTTCTTC
CASSPWTSGFDNEQFF
>TRBV6-1|TRBJ1-1|.|many
TGTGCCAGCAGGGAAACCGACTTTGAACAGACTGAAGCTTTCTTT
CASRETDFEQTEAFF